This T cell receptor (beta chain) was sequenced during a study of T-cell reconstitution after alpha-beta-depleted transplantation in children. Unique molecular identifiers were incorporated during preparation of the TCRbeta library. TCRdb analysed the PCR reads with MiXCR anew, one entry per CDR3 protein. This table holds hundreds of thousands of distinct CDR3 sequences, roughly a tenth found once. Between the trimmed V and J ends, which lost 5 bases and 8 bases, there was a span of 12 bases. Germline values: CDR1 SGHVS, CDR2 FNYEAQ. The CDR3 is made up of 12 amino acids. This clonotype was seen at least ten times.

This clonotype was obtained from a human donor who donated a stem cell graft to a child with acute myeloid leukemia. This sequence joins TRBV7-6 and TRBJ1-1; no clear D gene. This sample comprised PBMCs from the stem cell graft donor, obtained from the stem cell graft. CDR3 coding DNA: TGTGCCAGCAGCGATCCCAACCAGGAAGCTTTCTTT. As protein: CASSDPNQEAFF.